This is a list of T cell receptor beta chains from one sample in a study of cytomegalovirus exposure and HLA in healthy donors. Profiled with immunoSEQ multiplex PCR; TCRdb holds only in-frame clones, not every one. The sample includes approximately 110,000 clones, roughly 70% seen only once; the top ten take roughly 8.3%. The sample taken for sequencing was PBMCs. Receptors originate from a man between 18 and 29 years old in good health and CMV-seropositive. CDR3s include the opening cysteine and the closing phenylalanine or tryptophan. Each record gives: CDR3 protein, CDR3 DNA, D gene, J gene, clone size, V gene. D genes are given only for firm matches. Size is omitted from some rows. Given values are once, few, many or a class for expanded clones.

CDR3 protein: CASSLDRGGGAYEQYF
CDR3 DNA: TGTGCCAGCAGCCTGGACAGGGGAGGGGGGGCCTACGAGCAGTACTTC
D gene: TRBD1
J gene: TRBJ2-7
clone size: .
V gene: TRBV9

CDR3 protein: CASSQGKGGYGYTF
CDR3 DNA: TGCGCCAGCAGCCAAGGTAAAGGAGGCTATGGCTACACCTTC
D gene: .
J gene: TRBJ1-2
clone size: few
V gene: TRBV4-1

CDR3 protein: CSARGRKAFF
CDR3 DNA: TGCAGTGCCAGGGGGCGGAAAGCTTTCTTT
D gene: TRBD1
J gene: TRBJ1-1
clone size: .
V gene: TRBV20-1

CDR3 protein: CASSIDRRVGEQYF
CDR3 DNA: TGTGCCAGCAGCATAGACAGGAGAGTCGGCGAGCAGTACTTC
D gene: .
J gene: TRBJ2-7
clone size: few
V gene: TRBV2

CDR3 protein: CSCRKGASYNEQFF
CDR3 DNA: TGCAGCTGCAGGAAGGGGGCGTCCTACAATGAGCAGTTCTTC
D gene: TRBD1
J gene: TRBJ2-1
clone size: .
V gene: TRBV29-1

CDR3 protein: CASSTGQFGETQYF
CDR3 DNA: TGTGCCAGCAGCACCGGACAATTCGGGGAGACCCAGTACTTC
D gene: .
J gene: TRBJ2-5
clone size: .
V gene: TRBV5-6

CDR3 protein: CASSHVGQGVTGNQPQHF
CDR3 DNA: TGTGCCAGCAGCCATGTTGGACAGGGGGTTACTGGCAATCAGCCCCAGCATTTT
D gene: TRBD1
J gene: TRBJ1-5
clone size: .
V gene: TRBV28

CDR3 protein: CASSPLSFIGQGSYEQYF
CDR3 DNA: TGTGCCAGCTCACCACTGTCGTTTATCGGACAGGGGTCCTACGAGCAGTACTTC
D gene: TRBD1
J gene: TRBJ2-7
clone size: .
V gene: TRBV18

CDR3 protein: CSVEAGLDYGYTF
CDR3 DNA: TGCAGCGTTGAGGCCGGACTTGACTATGGCTACACCTTC
D gene: .
J gene: TRBJ1-2
clone size: .
V gene: TRBV29-1

CDR3 protein: CASRSGGAYEQYF
CDR3 DNA: TGCGCCAGCAGGTCAGGGGGCGCGTACGAGCAGTACTTC
D gene: TRBD1
J gene: TRBJ2-7
clone size: .
V gene: TRBV5-1

CDR3 protein: CASSSQGANQPQHF
CDR3 DNA: TGTGCCAGCAGTTCTCAGGGGGCCAATCAGCCCCAGCATTTT
D gene: TRBD1
J gene: TRBJ1-5
clone size: .
V gene: TRBV28

CDR3 protein: CASSLGQGEKLFF
CDR3 DNA: TGCGCCAGCAGCCTCGGACAGGGTGAAAAACTGTTTTTT
D gene: TRBD1
J gene: TRBJ1-4
clone size: few
V gene: TRBV5-1

CDR3 protein: CASRPGGNSKQFF
CDR3 DNA: TGTGCCAGCAGACCCGGGGGAAACAGCAAGCAGTTCTTC
D gene: .
J gene: TRBJ2-1
clone size: .
V gene: TRBV6-5

CDR3 protein: CASSESRANRGTPLHF
CDR3 DNA: TGTGCCAGCAGTGAAAGTCGGGCGAACAGGGGGACACCCCTCCACTTT
D gene: TRBD1
J gene: TRBJ1-6
clone size: few
V gene: TRBV2

CDR3 protein: CASRGQGNNSPLHF
CDR3 DNA: TGTGCCAGCAGGGGACAGGGAAATAATTCACCCCTCCACTTT
D gene: TRBD1
J gene: TRBJ1-6
clone size: .
V gene: TRBV9

CDR3 protein: CASTRRSEGYPF
CDR3 DNA: TGTGCCAGCACCCGACGGTCTGAGGGCTACCCCTTC
D gene: .
J gene: TRBJ1-2
clone size: .
V gene: TRBV6-5

CDR3 protein: CASSYRQGYEQYF
CDR3 DNA: TGTGCCAGCAGTTACCGACAGGGGTACGAGCAGTACTTC
D gene: TRBD1
J gene: TRBJ2-7
clone size: .
V gene: TRBV6-5

CDR3 protein: CASSVSTGGNTIYF
CDR3 DNA: TGTGCCAGCAGTGTCTCGACGGGAGGAAACACCATATATTTT
D gene: .
J gene: TRBJ1-3
clone size: few
V gene: TRBV6-5

CDR3 protein: CASKPGGGETQYF
CDR3 DNA: TGTGCCAGCAAGCCGGGGGGGGGAGAGACCCAGTACTTC
D gene: TRBD2
J gene: TRBJ2-5
clone size: .
V gene: TRBV6-5

CDR3 protein: CASSQRGKGGVF
CDR3 DNA: TGTGCCAGCAGCCAGCGTGGCAAGGGGGGGGTCTTC
D gene: .
J gene: TRBJ2-1
clone size: few
V gene: TRBV2

CDR3 protein: CASSSHRGYNEQFF
CDR3 DNA: TGTGCCAGCAGCTCCCACAGGGGATACAATGAGCAGTTCTTC
D gene: TRBD1
J gene: TRBJ2-1
clone size: once
V gene: TRBV11-2

CDR3 protein: CASREGQSSYEQYF
CDR3 DNA: TGTGCCAGCAGAGAGGGACAGAGCTCCTACGAGCAGTACTTC
D gene: TRBD1
J gene: TRBJ2-7
clone size: .
V gene: TRBV13

CDR3 protein: CASSLGSGVQTQYF
CDR3 DNA: TGTGCCAGCAGCTTAGGGTCGGGGGTCCAGACCCAGTACTTC
D gene: .
J gene: TRBJ2-5
clone size: few
V gene: TRBV7-8

CDR3 protein: CASSLEYSYEQYF
CDR3 DNA: TGTGCCAGCAGCTTAGAATACTCCTACGAGCAGTACTTC
D gene: .
J gene: TRBJ2-7
clone size: .
V gene: TRBV11-2

CDR3 protein: CASSDVPGTGSFNTEAFF
CDR3 DNA: TGTGCCAGCAGTGACGTCCCCGGGACAGGATCCTTTAACACTGAAGCTTTCTTT
D gene: TRBD1
J gene: TRBJ1-1
clone size: .
V gene: TRBV6-1

CDR3 protein: CASSESTGRTEAFF
CDR3 DNA: TGTGCCAGCAGCGAATCGACAGGGAGGACTGAAGCTTTCTTT
D gene: TRBD1
J gene: TRBJ1-1
clone size: .
V gene: TRBV6-6

CDR3 protein: CATSRAYSVGANEKLFF
CDR3 DNA: TGTGCCACCAGCAGAGCATATTCTGTTGGAGCTAATGAAAAACTGTTTTTT
D gene: .
J gene: TRBJ1-4
clone size: once
V gene: TRBV15

CDR3 protein: CASSLYGGTSGYEQYF
CDR3 DNA: TGCGCCAGCAGCTTGTATGGTGGGACTAGCGGTTACGAGCAGTACTTC
D gene: TRBD2
J gene: TRBJ2-7
clone size: .
V gene: TRBV5-1

CDR3 protein: CASSEAGGTGGEKLFF
CDR3 DNA: TGTGCCAGCAGTGAAGCGGGGGGGACAGGGGGAGAAAAACTGTTTTTT
D gene: TRBD1
J gene: TRBJ1-4
clone size: .
V gene: TRBV6-1

CDR3 protein: CASSTGTGGSREAFF
CDR3 DNA: TGTGCCAGCTCAACCGGGACAGGGGGCTCTCGGGAAGCTTTCTTT
D gene: TRBD1
J gene: TRBJ1-1
clone size: .
V gene: TRBV6-1

CDR3 protein: CASSAPDRGLYGYTF
CDR3 DNA: TGTGCCAGCAGCGCTCCGGACAGGGGGCTTTATGGCTACACCTTC
D gene: TRBD1
J gene: TRBJ1-2
clone size: .
V gene: TRBV5-4

CDR3 protein: CASSSRPGHHTGELFF
CDR3 DNA: TGTGCCAGCAGCTCAAGACCCGGACACCACACCGGGGAGCTGTTTTTT
D gene: .
J gene: TRBJ2-2
clone size: .
V gene: TRBV13

CDR3 protein: CASRSPGQGGTGELFF
CDR3 DNA: TGTGCCAGCAGGTCCCCGGGACAGGGTGGAACCGGGGAGCTGTTTTTT
D gene: TRBD1
J gene: TRBJ2-2
clone size: .
V gene: TRBV5-4

CDR3 protein: CASSLGLAGEQYF
CDR3 DNA: TGTGCCAGCAGCTTAGGGCTAGCGGGCGAGCAGTACTTC
D gene: TRBD2
J gene: TRBJ2-7
clone size: .
V gene: TRBV7-2

CDR3 protein: CASSLSGGGGETQYF
CDR3 DNA: TGCGCCAGCAGCTTGAGCGGGGGCGGAGGGGAGACCCAGTACTTC
D gene: TRBD2
J gene: TRBJ2-5
clone size: .
V gene: TRBV5-1

CDR3 protein: CATGGVREETQYF
CDR3 DNA: TGTGCCACTGGGGGGGTCAGAGAAGAGACCCAGTACTTC
D gene: TRBD2
J gene: TRBJ2-5
clone size: few
V gene: TRBV6-1

CDR3 protein: CASSVGTGVGTGELFF
CDR3 DNA: TGTGCCAGCAGCGTCGGGACAGGGGTGGGCACCGGGGAGCTGTTTTTT
D gene: TRBD1
J gene: TRBJ2-2
clone size: medium-sized
V gene: TRBV9

CDR3 protein: CASGSGYTDTQYF
CDR3 DNA: TGTGCCAGCGGATCAGGGTACACAGATACGCAGTATTTT
D gene: .
J gene: TRBJ2-3
clone size: few
V gene: TRBV9

CDR3 protein: CSAQGVGELFF
CDR3 DNA: TGCAGTGCGCAAGGGGTCGGGGAGCTGTTTTTT
D gene: .
J gene: TRBJ2-2
clone size: .
V gene: TRBV20-1

CDR3 protein: CASRTGSTDTQYF
CDR3 DNA: TGTGCCAGCAGGACAGGGAGCACAGATACGCAGTATTTT
D gene: TRBD1
J gene: TRBJ2-3
clone size: .
V gene: TRBV28

CDR3 protein: CAWAQTDLQGETQYF
CDR3 DNA: TGTGCCTGGGCCCAGACTGATCTACAGGGGGAGACCCAGTACTTC
D gene: TRBD1
J gene: TRBJ2-5
clone size: .
V gene: TRBV30

CDR3 protein: CASSLGTGTMPYNSPLHF
CDR3 DNA: TGTGCCAGCAGCTTAGGGACAGGGACGATGCCCTATAATTCACCCCTCCACTTT
D gene: TRBD1
J gene: TRBJ1-6
clone size: .
V gene: TRBV7-9

CDR3 protein: CATSRDQGTGSSYEQYF
CDR3 DNA: TGTGCCACCAGCAGAGATCAAGGGACAGGGTCCTCCTACGAGCAGTACTTC
D gene: TRBD1
J gene: TRBJ2-7
clone size: few
V gene: TRBV15

CDR3 protein: CASSLGSERGVRETQYF
CDR3 DNA: TGCGCCAGCAGCTTGGGGTCCGAGCGGGGGGTTAGAGAGACCCAGTACTTC
D gene: TRBD2
J gene: TRBJ2-5
clone size: .
V gene: TRBV5-1

CDR3 protein: CASRLRGLETEAFF
CDR3 DNA: TGTGCCAGCAGACTCAGGGGTTTGGAGACTGAAGCTTTCTTT
D gene: .
J gene: TRBJ1-1
clone size: .
V gene: TRBV2

CDR3 protein: CASSFLGQTYEQYF
CDR3 DNA: TGTGCCAGCAGCTTCTTAGGACAGACCTACGAGCAGTACTTC
D gene: .
J gene: TRBJ2-7
clone size: .
V gene: TRBV5-6

CDR3 protein: CASSDWDRHTDTQYF
CDR3 DNA: TGTGCCAGCAGCGACTGGGACAGGCACACAGATACGCAGTATTTT
D gene: TRBD1
J gene: TRBJ2-3
clone size: few
V gene: TRBV27

CDR3 protein: CATQGGFSYNEQFF
CDR3 DNA: TGTGCCACCCAGGGGGGATTCTCCTACAATGAGCAGTTCTTC
D gene: .
J gene: TRBJ2-1
clone size: .
V gene: TRBV2

CDR3 protein: CASSYEGARVSEQYF
CDR3 DNA: TGTGCCAGCAGTTATGAGGGGGCGCGGGTGTCCGAGCAGTACTTC
D gene: TRBD1
J gene: TRBJ2-7
clone size: .
V gene: TRBV28

CDR3 protein: CASSILRQGKTEAFF
CDR3 DNA: TGTGCCAGTAGTATCCTCCGACAGGGAAAAACTGAAGCTTTCTTT
D gene: TRBD1
J gene: TRBJ1-1
clone size: .
V gene: TRBV19